These 25 T cell receptor beta chains were all obtained from the same sample, sequenced in a study of blood T cell repertoires in COVID-19. Libraries were prepared by immunoSEQ multiplex PCR; TCRdb keeps only in-frame clonotypes and omits some of them. The sample records a few hundred thousand clones, approximately 82% being singletons. Input material: PBMCs or T cells enriched from blood (not recorded which). The receptors derive from a man aged 40-49 years who had recovered from COVID-19.

The rearrangement uses TRBV4-3 and TRBJ2-1; 9 positions match TRBD2. The CDR3 is made up of 17 amino acids. Germline CDR1 and CDR2: LGHNA and YSLEER. Losses at the gene ends were 1 base for V and 0 bases for J; bases not matched to a gene: 4. The CDR3 DNA sequence: TGCGCCAGCAGCCAAGTTTTGCGGGGGGGCTCCTACAATGAGCAGTTCTTC. This codes for CASSQVLRGGSYNEQFF.

The V gene is TRBV28, the J gene TRBJ1-3; no definite D call. This CDR3 region has 14 residues. Per the germline V gene, CDR1 is MDHEN and CDR2 is SYDVKM. The ends were cut back, 5 bases at V and 0 bases at J, with 8 bases in the middle. The DNA for the CDR3 is TGTGCCAGCAGTCTCCGTAGCTCTGGAAACACCATATATTTT. Translated: CASSLRSSGNTIYF.

The chain employs TRBV30 and TRBJ2-3; 11 bases are shared with TRBD2. This CDR3 region has 14 residues. CDR1 GTSNPN and CDR2 SVGIG come from the germline V gene (reference sequence). The J segment lost 5 bases and the V segment lost 2 bases, leaving 3 bases of the junction unmatched. CDR3 residues: CAWSRLAGLDTQYF. The CDR3 region has the DNA TGTGCCTGGAGTAGACTAGCGGGACTAGATACGCAGTATTTT. Full variable domain (rest looked up from reference TRBV30 and TRBJ2-3): SQTIHQWPATLVQPVGSPLSLECTVEGTSNPNLYWYRQAAGRGLQLLFYSVGIGQISSEVPQNLSASRPQDRQFILSSKKLLLSDSGFYLCAWSRLAGLDTQYFGPGTRLTVL.

This chain connects TRBV4-2 to TRBJ2-5; D is unclear. This CDR3 region has 14 residues. Looked up from germline, CDR1 is LGHNA and CDR2 is YNFKEQ. Trimming removed 0 bases at V and 4 bases at J, with 9 bases between. This chain's CDR3 is CASSQDLASETQYF. CDR3 nucleotides: TGTGCCAGCAGCCAAGATTTGGCTTCAGAGACCCAGTACTTC.

The V and J genes are TRBV28 and TRBJ1-4, with a possible D match to TRBD1 (5 bases). Germline V CDR1 and CDR2: MDHEN, SYDVKM. Trimming took off 1 base at V and 6 bases at J, with 9 bases between the two ends. This CDR3 contains 14 residues. The CDR3 bases are TGTGCCAGCAGTTTATTCCAGACAGATGAAAAACTGTTTTTT. The encoded protein is CASSLFQTDEKLFF.

V usage is TRBV28 and J usage is TRBJ2-1; D perhaps matches TRBD2 (6 bases). CDR1 MDHEN and CDR2 SYDVKM come from the germline V gene. V was clipped by 6 bases and J by 10 bases, with 13 bases between them. The CDR3 has 12 amino acids. CDR3 bases: TGTGCCAGCAGAGTCGTAGGGAGGGAGCAGTTCTTC. It is translated as CASRVVGREQFF.

The J gene is TRBJ1-6, the V gene TRBV5-1; tentatively, D is TRBD1 (5 bases). From germline, CDR1 is SGHRS and CDR2 YFSETQ. The V end was cut by 3 bases, the J end by 0 bases, with 16 bases between. The CDR3 loop spans 18 amino acids. CDR3 in amino acids: CASSSGGRTSSYNSPLHF. The CDR3, as DNA: TGCGCCAGCAGCTCTGGCGGCCGGACAAGCTCCTATAATTCACCCCTCCACTTT.

This rearrangement joins TRBV30 to TRBJ2-1; D remains ambiguous. Per the germline V gene, CDR1 is GTSNPN and CDR2 is SVGIG (reference sequence). Between the trimmed V and J ends, which lost 0 bases and 10 bases, there was a span of 13 bases. This CDR3 is built from 13 residues. CDR3 loop: CAWSVSVKSEQFF. As DNA, the CDR3 is TGTGCCTGGAGTGTAAGCGTAAAGAGCGAGCAGTTCTTC.

The rearrangement uses TRBV2 and TRBJ1-1; D unclear. CDR1 is SNHLY and CDR2 is FYNNEI in the germline V gene. The CDR3 extends over 9 amino acids. Trimming pared 5 bases from V and 7 bases from J, leaving 2 bases between. The CDR3 here is CASSYEAFF. The CDR3 DNA sequence: TGTGCCAGCAGTTATGAAGCTTTCTTT.

The chain combines TRBV30 with TRBJ1-1; D not certain. This CDR3 spans 12 amino acids. Trimming left V 5 bases short and J 0 bases short, with 7 bases between. In germline, CDR1 is GTSNPN, CDR2 SVGIG (reference sequence). The CDR3 region is CAWGTLNTEAFF. CDR3 nucleotide sequence: TGTGCCTGGGGCACCTTGAACACTGAAGCTTTCTTT. Full variable domain (rest looked up from reference TRBV30 and TRBJ1-1): SQTIHQWPATLVQPVGSPLSLECTVEGTSNPNLYWYRQAAGRGLQLLFYSVGIGQISSEVPQNLSASRPQDRQFILSSKKLLLSDSGFYLCAWGTLNTEAFFGQGTRLTVV.

V gene TRBV30 combines with J gene TRBJ2-3; 9 bases align to TRBD1. This CDR3 region has 14 residues. Germline V gives CDR1 GTSNPN, CDR2 SVGIG (reference sequence). V shed 7 bases and J 4 bases; nucleotides not matched to a gene: 9. The CDR3 region has the DNA TGTGCCTCGGACAGGGGCGGGGGAGCAGATACGCAGTATTTT. Translation: CASDRGGGADTQYF.

The chain uses TRBV7-3 and TRBJ2-1; the D gene is possibly TRBD1 (5 bases). Germline V gene lookup returns CDR1 SGHTA and CDR2 FQGTGA. V lost 1 base, J lost 10 bases, and 17 bases lay in between. The CDR3 has 15 residues. Here the CDR3 DNA reads TGTGCCAGCAGCTTAAAGTGGGGCCCCCCGTGGGAGCAGTTCTTC. It codes for CASSLKWGPPWEQFF.

V is TRBV15 and J is TRBJ1-5; D is perhaps TRBD1 (5 bases). CDR3 length equals 16 residues. Trimming took 0 bases from V and 4 from J, leaving 13 bases between them. Germline V gene sequence: CDR1 LNHNV, CDR2 YYDKDF (reference sequence). CDR3: CATSRDLGAVNQPQHF. The DNA of the CDR3 is TGTGCCACCAGCAGAGATCTTGGGGCGGTTAATCAGCCCCAGCATTTT.

The chain couples TRBV6-5 to TRBJ2-2; TRBD2 matches at 11 bases. Losses at the gene ends were 11 bases for V and 6 bases for J; bases not matched to a gene: 8. Looked up from germline, CDR1 is MNHEY and CDR2 is SVGAGI. The CDR3 spans 14 residues. The CDR3: CAAKSSGGPGELFF. Written as DNA, the CDR3 is TGTGCCGCCAAGTCTAGCGGGGGGCCCGGGGAGCTGTTTTTT.

The chain combines TRBV7-9 with TRBJ1-4; TRBD1 aligns across 8 bases. Germline CDR1 and CDR2: SEHNR and FQNEAQ (reference sequence). The CDR3 runs to 16 residues. V shed 2 bases, J shed 3 bases, and the junction held 5 bases outside the gene matches. The CDR3 here is CASSLITGGSNEKLFF. In DNA, the CDR3 is TGTGCCAGCAGCTTAATCACAGGGGGGTCTAATGAAAAACTGTTTTTT.

The genes are TRBV5-8 and TRBJ2-6; D not certain. The CDR3 length is 15 residues. Trimming stripped 2 bases from V and 4 bases from J, with 10 bases between. Germline V gene lookup returns CDR1 SGHTS and CDR2 YDEGEE. CDR3: CASSLLSSGANVLTF. CDR3 DNA sequence: TGTGCCAGCAGCTTACTGTCGAGCGGGGCCAACGTCCTGACTTTC.

The V gene is TRBV2, the J gene TRBJ2-3, with TRBD2 identical over 9 bases. There are 15 residues in the CDR3. Per germline, CDR1 SNHLY and CDR2 FYNNEI. The trim removed 5 bases at V and 1 base at J, leaving 4 bases unmatched. The CDR3 DNA is TGTGCCAGCAGTTTAATAGCGGGGGGCACAGATACGCAGTATTTT. Translated: CASSLIAGGTDTQYF.

V usage is TRBV10-3 and J usage is TRBJ1-1, with unresolved D. The ends were cut back, 0 bases at V and 5 bases at J, with 10 bases in the middle. This CDR3 has 14 amino acids. Germline V gene lookup returns CDR1 ENHRY and CDR2 SYGVKD. The CDR3: CAISESGLVTEAFF. The CDR3 nucleotides are TGTGCCATCAGTGAGTCCGGACTCGTGACTGAAGCTTTCTTT.

The chain employs TRBV19 and TRBJ1-4; 7 bases agree with TRBD1. V shed 4 bases, J shed 7 bases, and the junction held 6 bases outside the gene matches. The CDR3 extends over 14 amino acids. Germline V gives CDR1 LNHDA, CDR2 SQIVND (reference sequence). Written as DNA, the CDR3 is TGTGCCAGTAGTAGTGACAGGGCTCCTGAAAAACTGTTTTTT. The encoded protein is CASSSDRAPEKLFF. Complete variable domain (other parts from reference TRBV19 and TRBJ1-4): DGGITQSPKYLFRKEGQNVTLSCEQNLNHDAMYWYRQDPGQGLRLIYYSQIVNDFQKGDIAEGYSVSREKKESFPLTVTSAQKNPTAFYLCASSSDRAPEKLFFGSGTQLSVL.

The chain links TRBV5-5 to TRBJ1-1; tentative D call: TRBD1 (5 bases). The CDR3 runs to 13 residues. Trimming removed 0 bases from V and 11 bases from J, with 14 bases in between. Germline CDR1 SGHKS, CDR2 YYEKEE (reference sequence). The CDR3 bases are TGTGCCAGCAGCTTGGTGGTGGACACGAATGCTTTCTTT. It codes for CASSLVVDTNAFF.

With respect to this clone: The sample holds other DNA sequences that translate to the same CDR3. The V call is TRBV7-9, the J call TRBJ2-1; unclear D gene. V gave up 1 base and J gave up 6 bases, with 4 bases separating them. The CDR3 extends over 12 amino acids. Looked up from germline, CDR1 is SEHNR and CDR2 is FQNEAQ (reference sequence). The DNA for the CDR3 is TGTGCCAGCAGCTTAGGCAGCAATGAGCAGTTCTTC. As protein: CASSLGSNEQFF.

This chain connects TRBV28 to TRBJ2-1; D perhaps matches TRBD1 (6 bases). Germline-derived CDR1 and CDR2 are MDHEN and SYDVKM. The germline V and J ends were trimmed by 3 bases and 7 bases, with 16 bases remaining between them. This CDR3 is 15 amino acids long. The chain's CDR3 is CASSLWGPGGNEQFF. CDR3 DNA: TGTGCCAGCAGTTTGTGGGGGCCGGGTGGGAATGAGCAGTTCTTC.

The genes are TRBV2 and TRBJ1-1; 7 nucleotides match TRBD1. Germline assignment: CDR1 SNHLY and CDR2 FYNNEI. The J segment lost 4 bases and the V segment lost 5 bases, leaving 7 bases of the junction unmatched. The CDR3 totals 14 residues. CDR3 bases: TGTGCCAGCAGTTCTCAGACAGGGCTCACTGAAGCTTTCTTT. It is translated as CASSSQTGLTEAFF.

The gene calls are TRBV3-1 (or the pseudogene TRBV3-2) and TRBJ2-7; D gene ambiguous. Trimming stripped 1 base from V and 1 base from J, with 8 bases between. This CDR3 comprises 14 residues. The germline CDR1 and CDR2 sequences are LGHDT and YNNKEL (reference sequence). The CDR3 DNA is TGTGCCAGCAGCCAAGGCTGGCAATCCTACGAGCAGTACTTC. It specifies CASSQGWQSYEQYF.

The chain carries TRBV5-1 and TRBJ1-4, with 9 bases that match TRBD1. The CDR3 is 16 residues long. V lost 4 bases and J lost 0; bases outside the gene matches: 4. CDR1 SGHRS and CDR2 YFSETQ come from the germline V gene. The CDR3, as DNA: TGCGCCAGCAGCCGGGACAGGGTTGCAACTAATGAAAAACTGTTTTTT. Amino acids: CASSRDRVATNEKLFF.